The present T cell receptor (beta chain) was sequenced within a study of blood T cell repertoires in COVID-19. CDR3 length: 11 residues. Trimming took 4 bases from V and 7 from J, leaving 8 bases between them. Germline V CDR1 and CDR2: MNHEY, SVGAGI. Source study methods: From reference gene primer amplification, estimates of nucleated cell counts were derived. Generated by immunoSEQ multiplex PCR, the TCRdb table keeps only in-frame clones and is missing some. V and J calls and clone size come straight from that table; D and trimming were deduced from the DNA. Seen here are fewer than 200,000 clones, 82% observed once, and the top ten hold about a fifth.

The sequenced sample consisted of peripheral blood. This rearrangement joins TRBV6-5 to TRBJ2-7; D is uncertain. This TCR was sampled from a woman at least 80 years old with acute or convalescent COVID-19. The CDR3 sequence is CASSSLREQYF. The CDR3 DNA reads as TGTGCCAGCAGTTCCTTGAGGGAGCAGTACTTC.